The 23 T cell receptor beta chains below come from one sample, sequenced in a study of chemoradiotherapy in HPV16-positive cancers. The table came from immunoSEQ multiplex PCR; TCRdb's copy has only in-frame clones and leaves some out. The table shows 45,000 to 60,000 clones, with over 85% occurring only once. Sequenced here: blood, sampled from a patient who underwent chemoradiotherapy. These receptors were obtained from a human donor with HPV-associated anogenital cancer.

This sequence joins TRBV6-5 and TRBJ1-6; D might be TRBD1 (5 bases). Between the trimmed V and J ends, which lost 10 bases and 10 bases, there was a span of 14 bases. The CDR3 runs 12 residues. The germline CDR1 and CDR2 sequences are MNHEY and SVGAGI. In DNA, the CDR3 is TGTGCCACTTACAGGTTGGGGTCACCCCTCCACTTT. Translation gives CATYRLGSPLHF.

The rearrangement joins TRBV5-6 to TRBJ2-3; 7 bases agree with TRBD1. The CDR3 has 16 amino acids. Trimming took 4 bases from V and 0 from J; bases not matched to a gene: 8. Germline V CDR1 and CDR2: SGHDT, YYEEEE. DNA of the CDR3: TGTGCCAGCAGCCCGGGACAGCCTTCTAGCACAGATACGCAGTATTTT. Translation: CASSPGQPSSTDTQYF.

The J gene is TRBJ2-1, the V gene TRBV7-8; no clear D gene. The CDR3 extends over 17 amino acids. Deletions cut 3 bases from V and 0 bases from J, with 15 bases between. Germline CDR1 reads SGHVS; CDR2 reads FQNEAQ. This CDR3 is CASSFFDSMNSYNEQFF. CDR3 nucleotide sequence: TGTGCCAGCAGCTTTTTCGATTCGATGAACTCCTACAATGAGCAGTTCTTC. Full variable domain (missing parts from reference TRBV7-8 and TRBJ2-1): GAGVSQSPRYKVAKRGQDVALRCDPISGHVSLFWYQQALGQGPEFLTYFQNEAQLDKSGLPSDRFFAERPEGSVSTLKIQRTQQEDSAVYLCASSFFDSMNSYNEQFFGPGTRLTVL.

V is TRBV18 and J is TRBJ2-2, with 10 bases fitting TRBD2. The CDR3 is 18 residues long. V was clipped by 1 base and J by 2 bases; unmatched bases: 7. CDR1 KGHSH and CDR2 LQKENI come from the germline V gene. The CDR3 DNA follows: TGTGCCAGCTCACCACGCGGTAGCGGGGGGCCCAACACCGGGGAGCTGTTTTTT. It encodes CASSPRGSGGPNTGELFF.

The V gene is TRBV6-1, the J gene TRBJ2-3; 9 bases match TRBD2. CDR3 size: 16 residues. V trimming: 2 bases; J trimming: 8 bases; junction bases outside the gene matches: 11. Germline CDR1 is MNHNS and CDR2 is SASEGT. The DNA of the CDR3 is TGTGCCAGCAGTGAAACTCGCGGGGGGGCGGCGGCTACGCAGTATTTT. This translates into CASSETRGGAAATQYF.

A single count supports this clone. The V call is TRBV4-3, the J call TRBJ2-7; D is unresolved. Trimming removed 0 bases from V and 0 bases from J, with 18 bases in between. The CDR3 is 18 amino acids. Germline V gene data show CDR1 as LGHNA and CDR2 as YSLEER. CDR3 residues: CASSQDTGALVSSYEQYF. CDR3 coding DNA: TGCGCCAGCAGCCAAGATACTGGTGCCCTCGTGTCCTCCTACGAGCAGTACTTC.

This clone appeared a single time. J is TRBJ1-2 and V is TRBV6-1; 7 nucleotides align to TRBD1. Trimming at V came to 6 bases and at J to 3 bases, leaving 4 bases not matched to a gene. The CDR3 spans 13 residues. Germline lookup yields CDR1 MNHNS and CDR2 SASEGT. The DNA for the CDR3 is TGTGCCAGCAGGTTGACAGGGTACTATGGCTACACCTTC. This codes for CASRLTGYYGYTF.

J is TRBJ2-1 and V is TRBV7-6; 9 bases match TRBD1. The CDR3 loop spans 16 amino acids. Germline values: CDR1 SGHVS, CDR2 FNYEAQ. The junction had 4 bases not matched to a gene; V was cut back by 2 bases and J by 2 bases. The CDR3 sequence is CASSLSGTGTYNEQFF. CDR3 nucleotide sequence: TGTGCCAGCAGCTTATCCGGGACAGGGACCTACAATGAGCAGTTCTTC.

The chain is built from TRBV30 and TRBJ1-2; D uncertain. The CDR3 has 12 residues. The V gene lost 2 bases and the J gene lost 7 bases, with 11 bases spanning the gap. Germline loops: CDR1 GTSNPN, CDR2 SVGIG (reference sequence). This chain's CDR3 is CAWSPPGSGYTF. CDR3 nucleotides: TGTGCCTGGAGTCCTCCGGGGAGTGGCTACACCTTC.

The chain recombines TRBV18 with TRBJ2-3; D call uncertain. CDR1 and CDR2 (germline): KGHSH, LQKENI. This CDR3 region has 15 residues. V dropped 6 bases and J dropped 0 bases, with 13 bases sitting between them. CDR3 in DNA: TGTGCCAGCTCCCCTAAGGCCTTGAGCACAGATACGCAGTATTTT. This translates into CASSPKALSTDTQYF. The whole variable domain, filled in from reference TRBV18 and TRBJ2-3, reads NAGVMQNPRHLVRRRGQEARLRCSPMKGHSHVYWYRQLPEEGLKFMVYLQKENIIDESGMPKERFSAEFPKEGPSILRIQQVVRGDSAAYFCASSPKALSTDTQYFGPGTRLTVL.

This clone appeared a few times. The chain is built from TRBV4-1 and TRBJ1-2; D remains unclear. The V end was cut by 3 bases, the J end by 1 base, with 9 bases between. There are 14 residues in the CDR3. Germline CDR1 and CDR2: MGHRA and YSYEKL. CDR3 sequence: CASSQQTLNYGYTF. CDR3 DNA: TGCGCCAGCAGCCAGCAGACACTTAACTATGGCTACACCTTC.

The J gene is TRBJ1-1, the V gene TRBV28, with D unresolved. CDR1 is MDHEN and CDR2 is SYDVKM in the germline V gene. This CDR3 is built from 15 residues. V was cut by 7 bases and J by 6 bases, with 21 bases left in between. The DNA for the CDR3 is TGTGCCAGCATCCCTGAGGGAACGGGGAGCCCTGAAGCTTTCTTT. Translated: CASIPEGTGSPEAFF.

The gene calls are TRBV4-3 and TRBJ1-1; weak D call: TRBD1 (5 bases). Per the germline V gene, CDR1 is LGHNA and CDR2 is YSLEER. The CDR3 contains 15 residues. Trimming removed 0 bases at V and 0 bases at J, with 8 bases between. CDR3 sequence reads: CASSQDTGLNTEAFF. The CDR3 nucleotides read TGCGCCAGCAGCCAAGATACAGGCTTGAACACTGAAGCTTTCTTT.

The chain combines TRBV11-2 with TRBJ2-6, with D perhaps TRBD2 (6 bases). The ends were cut back, 2 bases at V and 1 base at J, with 6 bases in the middle. The CDR3 has 15 amino acids. From germline, CDR1 is SGHAT and CDR2 FQNNGV. The CDR3: CASSLRGSGANVLTF. The DNA of the CDR3 is TGTGCCAGCAGCTTACGGGGGTCTGGGGCCAACGTCCTGACTTTC.

V is TRBV27 and J is TRBJ2-1; unclear D gene. The CDR3 contains 13 residues. Germline CDR1 and CDR2: MNHEY and SMNVEV (reference sequence). V was trimmed by 6 bases and J by 8 bases, leaving 14 bases between them. The CDR3: CASRPEDRDEQFF. The CDR3 DNA follows: TGTGCCAGCAGACCCGAAGACCGGGATGAGCAGTTCTTC.

The chain recombines TRBV29-1 with TRBJ1-4, with unresolved D. This CDR3 is 11 amino acids long. Germline V gives CDR1 SQVTM, CDR2 ANQGSEA. The germline V and J ends were trimmed by 4 bases and 7 bases, with 7 bases remaining between them. CDR3 in amino acids: CSVGRAEKLFF. CDR3 coding DNA: TGCAGCGTTGGCCGGGCTGAAAAACTGTTTTTT.

This clone was counted a few times. The V and J genes are TRBV19 and TRBJ1-2, with D perhaps TRBD1 (6 bases). Trimming shortened V by 8 bases and J by 2 bases, and 15 bases separated the two germline ends. Germline V gene data show CDR1 as LNHDA and CDR2 as SQIVND (reference sequence). This CDR3 region has 14 residues. CDR3 nucleotides: TGTGCCAGTTCACAGGGTCCCGAAAACTATGGCTACACCTTC. Translated, it gives CASSQGPENYGYTF. Drawing the rest from reference TRBV19 and TRBJ1-2, the complete variable domain is DGGITQSPKYLFRKEGQNVTLSCEQNLNHDAMYWYRQDPGQGLRLIYYSQIVNDFQKGDIAEGYSVSREKKESFPLTVTSAQKNPTAFYLCASSQGPENYGYTFGSGTRLTVV.

The chain links TRBV10-3 to TRBJ2-3; 7 nucleotides match TRBD1. Germline V gene sequence: CDR1 ENHRY, CDR2 SYGVKD. This CDR3 has 13 residues. V lost 5 bases, J lost 6 bases, and 5 bases stayed unmatched. CDR3 residues: CAISRGGYDTQYF. CDR3 coding DNA: TGTGCCATCAGTCGAGGGGGCTACGATACGCAGTATTTT.

V gene TRBV6-4 combines with J gene TRBJ1-6; no clear D gene. Trimming took off 5 bases at V and 0 bases at J, with 8 bases between the two ends. The CDR3 runs 15 residues. Germline CDR1 reads MRHNA; CDR2 reads SNTAGT. The CDR3 protein is CASSLAGSYNSPLHF. The CDR3 region has the DNA TGTGCCAGCAGTTTGGCAGGCTCCTATAATTCACCCCTCCACTTT.

The rearrangement links TRBV19 to TRBJ1-5; D gene ambiguous. This CDR3 comprises 14 residues. V lost 2 bases and J 1 base, leaving 6 bases between the germline ends. CDR1 and CDR2 (germline): LNHDA, SQIVND (reference sequence). CDR3 bases: TGTGCCAGTAGTATACCTGGGAGCAATCAGCCCCAGCATTTT. Its translation: CASSIPGSNQPQHF.

The rearrangement joins TRBV30 to TRBJ1-5; 12 bases align to TRBD1. CDR1 and CDR2 (germline): GTSNPN, SVGIG (reference sequence). The trim removed 2 bases at V and 5 bases at J, leaving 7 bases unmatched. The CDR3 covers 16 residues. This CDR3 is CAWSTPGTGGDQPQHF. The CDR3 DNA is TGTGCCTGGAGTACACCCGGGACAGGGGGCGATCAGCCCCAGCATTTT.

The CDR3: CAWRGTGLYAEAFF. Here the CDR3 DNA reads TGTGCCTGGAGGGGGACAGGGCTCTACGCTGAAGCTTTCTTT. The chain couples TRBV30 to TRBJ1-1; 9 bases fit TRBD1. This CDR3 region has 14 residues. Germline V gives CDR1 GTSNPN, CDR2 SVGIG (reference sequence). V shed 3 bases and J 6 bases; nucleotides not matched to a gene: 8.

As regards this clone: Other DNA sequences in this sample translate to the same CDR3. The chain couples TRBV7-8 to TRBJ1-1; D ambiguous. CDR3 size: 14 residues. Per germline, CDR1 SGHVS and CDR2 FQNEAQ. V lost 5 bases and J 0 bases, leaving 10 bases between the germline ends. This CDR3 reads CASSLTAMNTEAFF. The CDR3 nucleotides are TGTGCCAGCAGCCTAACAGCGATGAACACTGAAGCTTTCTTT.